The entry below describes one TCR beta chain. This clone's antigen is unknown. There are no base qualities to consult, and no much larger clone falls within one base. The germline V gene (reference sequence) provides CDR1 DFQATT and CDR2 SNEGSKA. The CDR3 starts with the cysteine, ends with the phenylalanine, and has 13 residues. The read is trimmed to its CDR3 DNA, 39 bases read in frame from base 1. V has 6 bases trimmed and J has 4 bases trimmed; junction bases matching no gene number 7. The source of the sample is a study of blood T cells in healthy people across ages (dated by TCRdb to between 2014 and 2017). Broadly, across the study: In model experiments, template switching captured about one uniquely barcoded TCR beta cDNA molecule for every two T cells. Age-related changes in TCR beta repertoire diversity were measured in the study by deep sequencing normalized with unique cDNA molecular identifiers. The donors were split into four age groups: young (average around 16 years), middle-aged (39), aged (over 55) and long-lived (about 74). Two additional independent replicas of 1 million unique cDNA reads from the same blood draw were analyzed for two donors (one aged 18 to 30 and one aged 80 or older). Study-wide findings and limitations: Compared with the aged group, the long-lived group had more naive CD4+ T cells, fewer expanded clones and increased TCR diversity, suggesting age selection. As age increased, observed TCR beta diversity per million T cells dropped in a roughly linear way, and a significant reduction was already evident by age about 40. The CMV infection status of donors was not known, potentially confounding age-related changes in expanded clonotypes. Estimates of total diversity based on one million sequenced T cells were considered lower bounds and underestimates. Because profiling used bulk unsorted PBMCs, naive and antigen-experienced compartments could not be compared conclusively. Observed TCR beta diversity correlated strongly with the percentage of naive T cells measured by flow cytometry.

Systemically healthy Caucasian individuals from Russia, 35 to 50 in total and aged about 6 to 95 years, were included as donors. Roughly 10 milliliters of peripheral blood were drawn from each donor into EDTA-treated Vacutainer tubes. Ficoll-Paque density-gradient centrifugation was used to isolate PBMCs, with at least 6.5 million per sample. Trizol reagent was used to extract total RNA from PBMCs, with at least 5.5 micrograms per sample. For every donor, flow cytometry on a PBMC aliquot measured the percentage of naive CD45RAhigh/CD27high T cells. Library generation was performed with 5' RACE. Sequencer: Illumina HiSeq 2500. A second PCR of about 7 to 12 cycles was performed with a sample-barcoded 5' primer and a J-beta primer mix. Each TCR beta cDNA molecule received a unique molecular identifier from a template-switch 5' adaptor carrying 12 random nucleotides. At least 2.5 million CDR3-containing paired-end reads were obtained from each sample. The Mint cDNA synthesis kit, primed by a TRBC-specific oligonucleotide, was used to synthesize first-strand cDNA from all RNA. Following uracil-DNA glycosylase treatment, a first 18-cycle PCR with universal primers M1SS and BC2_uni_R was performed on all cDNA. The authors' pipeline ran thus. Each sample was normalized by randomly selecting 1 million high-quality reads, each carrying a distinct molecular identifier. Instead of being binned into consensus sequences, reads with shared molecular identifiers were discarded. MiTCR, run with a Q25 quality threshold and the strictest error-elimination algorithm, handled CDR3 identification, clonotype clustering and error correction. A nonparametric unseen species model with Euler transformation was used to estimate lower-bound total TCR beta diversity. Using fastp trimming at Q25 and MiXCR clonotype assembly, TCRdb reanalyzed the public sequencing data and kept in-frame beta chains. For every CDR3 protein sequence, its rows merge into one entry that carries the most common genes and DNA. In this record, the V and J calls reflect TCRdb's handling and not the investigators' own analysis. Here the sample has about 560,000 distinct CDR3 sequences; around a quarter occur a single time. The ten biggest clones cover about 3.3% of the sample.

The same sample was also used in a study of T cells of mothers and their children. From that second study: Donors were nine systemically healthy Caucasian individuals: three mothers and their six children. cDNA synthesis consumed the entire amount of extracted RNA, loaded at approximately 1.4 ug RNA in each 15 ul reaction. In the second PCR, the M1S primer added sample barcodes and 2-4 random nucleotides. Each mother yielded over 8.5 million TCR beta CDR3 reads and each child a few million reads. TCR recombination output is similarly shaped by thymic selection in related and unrelated pairs, with a minor effect exerted by inherited differences. Normalized repertoire overlap was always found to be slightly, but never significantly, higher in related mother-child pairs than in unrelated mother-child pairs. No persistent microchimeric T cell clones were found, with a detection sensitivity of approximately 100 clones per million clonotypes. The study used deep NGS to compare TCR beta repertoires of mothers and children, seeking features distinguishing related mother-child pairs from unrelated individuals. On average, the children were roughly 10 +/- 4 years old, while the mothers were roughly 40 +/- 4 years old. After adapter ligation with NEBNext reagents, the libraries were sequenced on Illumina HiSeq 2000 with 100+100 nt paired-end reads. To prevent cross-contamination, the mother and child libraries were prepared one month apart and sequenced in separate runs. For each donor, between 500,000 and 2,000,000 distinct TCR beta clonotypes were identified. Naive TCR beta clonotypes were estimated from low-frequency clonotypes matched to each donor's FACS-determined naive share, without sorting.

The chain was built from TRBV20-1 and TRBJ2-5, with 8 bases matching TRBD2. Specimen: blood. The TCR comes from a boy younger than 10 in good health. CDR3 loop: CSARAGERETQYF. The base sequence is TGCAGTGCACGAGCGGGAGAACGAGAGACCCAGTACTTC.